A single sample gave rise to the 5 T cell receptor beta chains below, sequenced in a study of blood T cell repertoires in COVID-19. Profiling relied on immunoSEQ multiplex PCR, and the TCRdb table lists in-frame clones only, not all of them. This table has about 150,000 clones, roughly 86% appearing once. Sequences were obtained from peripheral blood. The receptors stem from a human donor with acute or convalescent COVID-19. The donor label of this sample is uncertain.

The V and J genes are TRBV3-1 (or the pseudogene TRBV3-2) and TRBJ1-3; D might be TRBD1 (5 bases). The CDR3 runs 15 residues. The germline V gene encodes CDR1 LGHDT and CDR2 YNNKEL (reference sequence). V was trimmed by 3 bases and J by 1 base, leaving 10 bases between them. This CDR3 is CASSQSDRSGNTIYF. The CDR3 DNA follows: TGTGCCAGCAGCCAGTCCGACAGATCTGGAAACACCATATATTTT.

V and J are TRBV30 and TRBJ2-7; D unclear. Deletions cut 0 bases from V and 4 bases from J, with 10 bases between. The CDR3 runs 13 residues. Per the germline V gene, CDR1 is GTSNPN and CDR2 is SVGIG (reference sequence). CDR3 DNA sequence: TGTGCCTGGAGTGTACCCAGTCTGTACGAGCAGTACTTC. As protein: CAWSVPSLYEQYF.

The V and J genes are TRBV18 and TRBJ2-2, with D unclear. The V end lost 1 base, the J end lost 4 bases, and 25 bases lay between the germline ends. In germline, CDR1 is KGHSH, CDR2 LQKENI. The CDR3 spans 20 residues. DNA of the CDR3: TGTGCCAGCTCACCACGGCTCGGCTCTTCTGGGCTCGTCGGCACCGGGGAGCTGTTTTTT. It is translated as CASSPRLGSSGLVGTGELFF.

The chain links TRBV9 to TRBJ2-6; TRBD1 might be the D (5 bases). Germline CDR1 reads SGDLS; CDR2 reads YYNGEE. V was cut by 4 bases and J by 3 bases, with 11 bases left in between. The CDR3 has 15 amino acids. The CDR3 sequence: CASSLAGNGANVLTF. In DNA, the CDR3 is TGTGCCAGCAGCCTCGCAGGGAATGGGGCCAACGTCCTGACTTTC.

The V gene is TRBV5-4, the J gene TRBJ1-2; TRBD1 might be the D (6 bases). The CDR3 sequence is 14 residues long. Trimming stripped 6 bases from V and 4 bases from J, with 16 bases between. CDR1 SGHNT and CDR2 YYREEE come from the germline V gene (reference sequence). The CDR3 protein is CASIKDSYSYGYTF. CDR3 coding DNA: TGTGCCAGCATCAAGGACAGCTACTCCTATGGCTACACCTTC.